The T cell receptor (delta chain) described here comes from a study of Vδ1+ human thymocytes. Notes on the study in general: Thymic TRG and TRD repertoires appeared highly polyclonal. Despite high sort purity, about 20% of thymic T cell receptor delta sequences were Vdelta2. Donors shared many TRG clonotypes but few TRD clonotypes.

Extracted RNA was reverse transcribed into cDNA. CDR3 amplicons came from multiplex PCR with pooled V-gene forward and constant-region reverse primers. TCRdb re-processed the multiplex PCR reads using CATT. This sample has about 58,000 delta-chain clones; more than 12% occur once, and the top ten carry under 0.5%. This CDR3 region has 18 residues. Germline assignment: CDR1 TSWWSYY and CDR2 QGS. With V trimmed by 6 bases and J by 7 bases, 23 bases remained unmatched. Points on this clone: What it binds is unknown.

This receptor was obtained from a girl in the first two years of life who had congenital heart surgery. The V and J genes are TRDV1 and TRDJ1; 7 bases fit TRDD3. Sequenced material: Vdelta1+ gamma-delta thymocytes from the thymus. Subset specified: FACS-sorted CD3+ TCRalphabeta- TCRVdelta1+ TCRVdelta2- thymocytes. The chain's CDR3 is CALGPNRPSSLAGGKLIF. CDR3 in DNA: TGTGCTCTTGGTCCCAACCGGCCTTCTTCGCTCGCTGGGGGTAAACTCATCTTT.